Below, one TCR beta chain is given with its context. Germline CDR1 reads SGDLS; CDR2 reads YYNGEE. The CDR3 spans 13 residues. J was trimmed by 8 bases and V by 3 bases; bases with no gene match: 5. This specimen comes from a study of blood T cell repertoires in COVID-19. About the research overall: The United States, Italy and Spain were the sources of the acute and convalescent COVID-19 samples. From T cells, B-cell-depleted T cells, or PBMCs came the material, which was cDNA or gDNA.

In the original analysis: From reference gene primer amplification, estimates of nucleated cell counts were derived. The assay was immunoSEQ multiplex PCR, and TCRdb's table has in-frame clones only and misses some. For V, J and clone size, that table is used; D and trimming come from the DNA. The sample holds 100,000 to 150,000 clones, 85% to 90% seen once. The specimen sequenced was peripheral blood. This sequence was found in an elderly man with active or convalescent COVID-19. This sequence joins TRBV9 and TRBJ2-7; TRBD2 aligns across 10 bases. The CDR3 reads CASSASGGAKQYF. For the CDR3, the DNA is TGTGCCAGCAGCGCCAGCGGGGGGGCCAAGCAGTACTTC.